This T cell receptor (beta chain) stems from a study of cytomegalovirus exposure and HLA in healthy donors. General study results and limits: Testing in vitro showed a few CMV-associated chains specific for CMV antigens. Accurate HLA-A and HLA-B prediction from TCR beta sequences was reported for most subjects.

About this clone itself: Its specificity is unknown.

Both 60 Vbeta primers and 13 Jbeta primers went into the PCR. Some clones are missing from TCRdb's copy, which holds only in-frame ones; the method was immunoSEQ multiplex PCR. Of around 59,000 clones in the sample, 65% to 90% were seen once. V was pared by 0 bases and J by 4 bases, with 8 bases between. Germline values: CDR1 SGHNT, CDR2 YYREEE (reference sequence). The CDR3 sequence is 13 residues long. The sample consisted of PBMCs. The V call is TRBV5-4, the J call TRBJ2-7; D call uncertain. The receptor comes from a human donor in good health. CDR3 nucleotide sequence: TGTGCCAGCAGCTTGGTGGGCATGTACGAGCAGTACTTC. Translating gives CASSLVGMYEQYF.